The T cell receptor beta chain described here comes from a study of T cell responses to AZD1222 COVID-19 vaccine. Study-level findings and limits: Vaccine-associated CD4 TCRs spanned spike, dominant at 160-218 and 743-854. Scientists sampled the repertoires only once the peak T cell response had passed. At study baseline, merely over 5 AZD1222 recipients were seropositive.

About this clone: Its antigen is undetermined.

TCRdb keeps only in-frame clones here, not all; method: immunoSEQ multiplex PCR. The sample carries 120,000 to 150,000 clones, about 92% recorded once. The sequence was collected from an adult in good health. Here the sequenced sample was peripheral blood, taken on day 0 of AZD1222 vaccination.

DNA of the CDR3: TGTGCCAGCAGCCAAGATTTAGTCGACTGGGCCCCTTGGTATGGCTACACCTTC. This gives the protein CASSQDLVDWAPWYGYTF. This sequence joins TRBV3-1 (or the pseudogene TRBV3-2) and TRBJ1-2; D gene ambiguous. This CDR3 contains 18 residues. CDR1 LGHDT and CDR2 YNNKEL come from the germline V gene (reference sequence). The V end lost 0 bases, the J end lost 5 bases, and 22 bases lay between the germline ends.